This TCR beta chain was profiled in a study of CD8+CD57+ T cells in acquired aplastic anemia. About the research overall: Average DNA yield from sorted CD4+ and CD8+ cells was about 3.2 ug. The study, taken as a whole, reports: Patients and controls turned out to have roughly 29 CD8+ CDR3 sequences in common. CD8+ Simpson's diversity in patients was not significantly different from that in controls.

Researchers used genomic DNA as the template to profile TCR beta VDJ and CDR3. MiXCR, run by TCRdb on the reads, gives a single entry per CDR3 protein. The sample consists of fewer than 70,000 distinct CDR3 sequences, approximately 50% of them appearing once. V lost 1 base to trimming and J lost 4 bases, with 16 bases between them. Germline V CDR1 and CDR2: MNHNS, SASEGT. The CDR3 spans 16 residues. This clonotype has a count of ten or more. Its target is not known. The sample taken for sequencing was sorted CD4+, CD8+, or CD8+CD57+ T cells (not recorded which) from PBMCs. The sequence derives from a human donor in good health, serving as a control. The chain recombines TRBV6-1 with TRBJ1-2; unclear D gene. The CDR3 coding sequence is TGTGCCAGCAGTGAAGAGGTGGGCGTTCCTTCCTATGGCTACACCTTC. Translation: CASSEEVGVPSYGYTF.